This is a list of T cell receptor beta chains from one sample in a study of blood T cell repertoires in COVID-19. The method was immunoSEQ multiplex PCR; TCRdb's version includes in-frame clones alone and lacks a portion of them. Among 140,000 or so clones listed, 75% to 90% were seen once. The sample was peripheral blood. These receptors all come from a woman in her forties or fifties with acute or convalescent COVID-19. CDR3s include the opening cysteine and the closing phenylalanine or tryptophan. D genes are given only for firm matches. The size field is filled for only some rows; it gives once, few, many or a size class.

size	J	D	V	DNA	CDR3
-	TRBJ2-1	TRBD1	TRBV27	TGTGCCAGCAGTTTGTCAGGGGGCTACAATGAGCAGTTCTTC	CASSLSGGYNEQFF
few	TRBJ1-1	-	TRBV7-3	TGTGCCAGCAGCTTAGCGGGAGGGCGGGGTGGAGCTTTCTTT	CASSLAGGRGGAFF
-	TRBJ2-3	TRBD2	TRBV7-3	TGTGCCAGCAGCCCCCTAGCGGGGAACACAGATACGCAGTATTTT	CASSPLAGNTDTQYF
-	TRBJ1-2	TRBD1	TRBV5-1	TGCGCCAGCAGCCCCGGACAGGGGGCTGCTGGCTACACCTTC	CASSPGQGAAGYTF
-	TRBJ2-1	TRBD1	TRBV24-1	TGTGCCACCAGTGACGGACAGGGAAGCTCCTACAATGAGCAGTTCTTC	CATSDGQGSSYNEQFF
-	TRBJ1-1	TRBD1	TRBV7-9	TGTGCCAGCAGCTTAGATGGAGGGGGCTTTTTTGGAGCTTTCTTT	CASSLDGGGFFGAFF
-	TRBJ1-1	-	TRBV30	TGTGCCTGGAGTGCCGGGGGGAACACTGAAGCTTTCTTT	CAWSAGGNTEAFF
-	TRBJ2-3	TRBD2	TRBV7-9	TGTGCCAGCGCGCCCGCTTGGGGGGGGACAGATACGCAGTATTTT	CASAPAWGGTDTQYF
-	TRBJ2-7	-	TRBV7-9	TGTGCCAGCACCTTCGCTCCCTACTACGAGCAGTACTTC	CASTFAPYYEQYF
-	TRBJ1-1	-	TRBV19	TGTGCCAGTAGTATACGAAGGGGTCTGGCTGAAGCTTTCTTT	CASSIRRGLAEAFF
-	TRBJ1-3	-	TRBV10-1	TGCGCCAGCAGTGAGTCGACCCGCGGGCCTGGAAACACCATATATTTT	CASSESTRGPGNTIYF
-	TRBJ2-2	TRBD1	TRBV7-7	TGTGCTAGCAGCTGTCCGGGACAGGGACCCGGGGAGCTGTTTTTT	CASSCPGQGPGELFF
-	TRBJ2-7	TRBD2	TRBV27	TGTGCCAGCAGCCTGCGGGGGGGTCGCGAGCAGTACTTC	CASSLRGGREQYF
few	TRBJ2-4	TRBD2	TRBV28	TGTGCCAGCAGTTTCACTAGCGGGGGTACCAAAAACATTCAGTACTTC	CASSFTSGGTKNIQYF
-	TRBJ2-3	-	TRBV10-3	TGTGCCACCGCTTACCAGGGCGATACGCAGTATTTT	CATAYQGDTQYF
few	TRBJ1-2	-	TRBV5-6	TGTGCCAGCCGGCAGGGGAGATGGGATGGCTACACCTTC	CASRQGRWDGYTF
-	TRBJ1-2	-	TRBV19	TGTGCCAGTGGAAGGCCCGGGGTGTCTCTTAACTATGGCTACACCTTC	CASGRPGVSLNYGYTF
-	TRBJ2-6	TRBD1	TRBV19	TGTGCCAGTAGTAAGCAGGGGGCTCCTGGGGCCAACGTCCTGACTTTC	CASSKQGAPGANVLTF
-	TRBJ2-1	-	TRBV24-1	TGTGCCACCAGTGGCCAAGGCAGGTCATACAATGAGCAGTTCTTC	CATSGQGRSYNEQFF
-	TRBJ2-7	TRBD2	TRBV5-4	TGTGCCAGCAGCGGGCCTGTGGGGACTAGCGGGAGGGAAACCTACGAGCAGTACTTC	CASSGPVGTSGRETYEQYF
-	TRBJ1-4	-	TRBV5-1	TGCGCCAGCAGCGGCGGGGGCAGGGGTGAAACTAATGAAAAACTGTTTTTT	CASSGGGRGETNEKLFF
-	TRBJ1-1	-	TRBV7-8	TGTGCCAGCAGCTCCTTGAGCCTGAACACTGAAGCTTTCTTT	CASSSLSLNTEAFF
few	TRBJ2-2	-	TRBV4-1	TGCGCCAGCAGCCTATGGACTAACACCGGGGAGCTGTTTTTT	CASSLWTNTGELFF
-	TRBJ2-1	TRBD1	TRBV2	TGTGCCAGCAGTTCTCAGGGGGCTAACTACAATGAGCAGTTCTTC	CASSSQGANYNEQFF
few	TRBJ1-5	-	TRBV13	TGTGCCAGCAGCCGAGGAGGGGTGGGGACTCAGCCCCAGCATTTT	CASSRGGVGTQPQHF
-	TRBJ2-7	TRBD2	TRBV6-5	TGTGCCAGCAGTTACGAGCGGGAGGGTTACGAGCAGTACTTC	CASSYEREGYEQYF